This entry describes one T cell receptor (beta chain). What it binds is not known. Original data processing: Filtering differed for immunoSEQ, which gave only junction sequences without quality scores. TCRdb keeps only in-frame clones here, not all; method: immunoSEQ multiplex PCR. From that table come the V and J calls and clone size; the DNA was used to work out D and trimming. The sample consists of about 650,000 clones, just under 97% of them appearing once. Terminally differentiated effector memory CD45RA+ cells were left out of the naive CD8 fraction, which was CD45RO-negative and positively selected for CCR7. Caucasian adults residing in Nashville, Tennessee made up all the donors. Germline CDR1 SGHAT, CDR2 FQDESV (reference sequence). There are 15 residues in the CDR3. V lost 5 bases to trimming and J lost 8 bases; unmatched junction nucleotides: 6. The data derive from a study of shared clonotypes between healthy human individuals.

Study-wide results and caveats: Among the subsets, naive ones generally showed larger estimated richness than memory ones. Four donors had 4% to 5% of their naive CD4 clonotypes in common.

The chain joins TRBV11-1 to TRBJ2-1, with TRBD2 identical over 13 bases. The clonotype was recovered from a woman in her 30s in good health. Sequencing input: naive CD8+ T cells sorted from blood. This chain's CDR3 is CASSTGTSGMDEQFF. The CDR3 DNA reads TGTGCCAGCAGCACCGGGACTAGCGGGATGGATGAGCAGTTCTTC.